This is a list of T cell receptor beta chains from one sample in a study of cytomegalovirus exposure and HLA in healthy donors. This table comes from immunoSEQ multiplex PCR, and its TCRdb copy is limited to in-frame clones, with some not included. This sample has 150,000 to 200,000 clones, with around four fifths found just once. Source material: PBMCs. The receptors shown here come from a woman younger than 45 in good health and CMV-seronegative. CDR3s include the opening cysteine and the closing phenylalanine or tryptophan. D genes are given only for firm matches. Part of the rows lack a size; the others show once, few, many or a class for expanded clones.

J | size | V | D | DNA | CDR3
TRBJ2-5 | NA | TRBV9 | NA | TGTGCCAGCAGCAGTTGGACGGGACAAGAGACCCAGTACTTC | CASSSWTGQETQYF
TRBJ1-1 | few | TRBV7-9 | NA | TGTGCCAGCAGCTTAGTCGGGTACACTGAAGCTTTCTTT | CASSLVGYTEAFF
TRBJ1-1 | NA | TRBV30 | NA | TGTGCCTGGAGCCAGTTCACCGTGAACACTGAAGCTTTCTTT | CAWSQFTVNTEAFF
TRBJ2-5 | NA | TRBV30 | NA | TGTGCCTGGGGTAAGGGGCTCGTGGGAGAGACCCAGTACTTC | CAWGKGLVGETQYF
TRBJ1-6 | NA | TRBV6-1 | NA | TGTGCCAGCAGTCCCTTACAGGATAATTCACCCCTCCACTTT | CASSPLQDNSPLHF
TRBJ2-4 | NA | TRBV5-1 | TRBD1 | TGCGCCAGCAGCCCAATCCCCGGGACAGGGAGAAACATTCAGTACTTC | CASSPIPGTGRNIQYF
TRBJ2-2 | NA | TRBV5-5 | TRBD1 | TGTGCCAGCAGACCTACCGGGACAGAGAGCACCGGGGAGCTGTTTTTT | CASRPTGTESTGELFF
TRBJ1-1 | NA | TRBV2 | TRBD1 | TGTGCCAGCAGTGTGACAGGGGCGGACACTGAAGCTTTCTTT | CASSVTGADTEAFF
TRBJ2-3 | NA | TRBV5-8 | NA | TGTGCCAGCAGCAGAGGTGGTGCGGTGTTAAGCACAGATACGCAGTATTTT | CASSRGGAVLSTDTQYF
TRBJ1-6 | NA | TRBV11-2 | NA | TGTGCCAGCAGACCACCTACCGCCCAGGGTTCACCCCTCCACTTT | CASRPPTAQGSPLHF
TRBJ2-3 | NA | TRBV30 | TRBD1 | TGTGCCTGGAGTAGGGACAGCCTCACAGATACGCAGTATTTT | CAWSRDSLTDTQYF
TRBJ1-1 | NA | TRBV18 | NA | TGTGCCAGCTCAGAAACGACAGGGAACACTGAAGCTTTCTTT | CASSETTGNTEAFF
TRBJ2-2 | NA | TRBV27 | NA | TGTGCCAGCAGCCCAGTCCTACTCGGGACCGGGGAGCTGTTTTTT | CASSPVLLGTGELFF
TRBJ1-1 | NA | TRBV28 | TRBD1 | TGTGCCATTAGGACAGGGTGGAACACTGAAGCTTTCTTT | CAIRTGWNTEAFF
TRBJ1-1 | NA | TRBV7-6 | TRBD1 | TGTGCCAGCAGCAGGGGACAGGGATACACTGAAGCTTTCTTT | CASSRGQGYTEAFF
TRBJ2-1 | NA | TRBV5-6 | NA | TGTGCCAGCAGCTTCGATCGAGGGCGGACCTACAATGAGCAGTTCTTC | CASSFDRGRTYNEQFF
TRBJ2-1 | NA | TRBV5-6 | TRBD2 | TGTGCCAGCAGCCGCGGGAGGCCTTCACTTAATGAGCAGTTCTTC | CASSRGRPSLNEQFF
TRBJ1-1 | NA | TRBV5-1 | NA | TGCGCCAGCAGCTTTTGGCAGAACACTGAAGCTTTCTTT | CASSFWQNTEAFF
TRBJ1-1 | NA | TRBV18 | NA | TGTGCCAGCTCACTGAACAGGGATGTCACTGAAGCTTTCTTT | CASSLNRDVTEAFF
TRBJ2-3 | once | TRBV30 | TRBD2 | TGTGCCTGGAGTATCGGGCCTAGCGGTAGCACAGATACGCAGTATTTT | CAWSIGPSGSTDTQYF
TRBJ1-5 | few | TRBV18 | NA | TGTGCCAGCTCACGCGAGAGGGGCAATCAGCCCCAGCATTTT | CASSRERGNQPQHF
TRBJ1-1 | NA | TRBV6-6 | NA | TGTGCCAGCGGCTGGCGGAAAAACACTGAAGCTTTCTTT | CASGWRKNTEAFF
TRBJ1-1 | once | TRBV6-6 | NA | TGTGCCAGCAGTCCCGAGGGGAACACTGAAGCTTTCTTT | CASSPEGNTEAFF
TRBJ1-2 | NA | TRBV6-6 | TRBD1 | TGTGCCAGCAGCCCGACAGGGGGCGCCGGCTACACCTTC | CASSPTGGAGYTF
TRBJ1-2 | NA | TRBV28 | NA | TGTGCCAGCAGGGGGGCAGAAGGTGGCTACACCTTC | CASRGAEGGYTF
TRBJ1-3 | NA | TRBV18 | NA | TGTGCCAGCTCACCAAGGTCAGGGGAAAACACCATATATTTT | CASSPRSGENTIYF
TRBJ2-7 | NA | TRBV28 | TRBD1 | TGTGCCAGCAGTTTCAGGGGGATCTACGAGCAGTACTTC | CASSFRGIYEQYF
TRBJ1-1 | NA | TRBV9 | NA | TGTGCCAGCAGCGCTCTACAGGGACCGACTGAAGCTTTCTTT | CASSALQGPTEAFF
TRBJ2-7 | NA | TRBV4-1 | NA | TGCGCCAGCAGCCAAGTGTTCAGCTCCTACGAGCAGTACTTC | CASSQVFSSYEQYF
TRBJ2-5 | NA | TRBV4-1 | TRBD2 | TGCGCCAGCAGCCAAGTAAATCTTGGACTAGCGCGACAAGAGACCCAGTACTTC | CASSQVNLGLARQETQYF
TRBJ1-6 | few | TRBV5-4 | NA | TGTGCCAGCAGCCCCGACAGCTCCTATAATTCACCCCTCCACTTT | CASSPDSSYNSPLHF
TRBJ2-5 | NA | TRBV6-4 | NA | TGTGCCAGCAGTGACTCGTCCGGGGGTGGCCAAGAGACCCAGTACTTC | CASSDSSGGGQETQYF
TRBJ1-6 | few | TRBV6-1 | TRBD1 | TGTGCCAGCAGTGATTTAGGGGGCAGGGATTCACCCCTCCACTTT | CASSDLGGRDSPLHF
TRBJ1-1 | NA | TRBV4-1 | NA | TGCGCCAGCAGCCAACCTCTGGGACTCCATGGCACTGAAGCTTTCTTT | CASSQPLGLHGTEAFF
TRBJ2-5 | NA | TRBV19 | TRBD1 | TGTGCCAGTAGGATGACAGGGGGTGGGGAGACCCAGTACTTC | CASRMTGGGETQYF
TRBJ2-1 | NA | TRBV4-1 | NA | TGCGCCAGCAGCCAAGACGTGGCGGGATCCTACAATGAGCAGTTCTTC | CASSQDVAGSYNEQFF
TRBJ2-3 | NA | TRBV2 | TRBD2 | TGTGCCAGCAGCCTCAGGACTAGCGGGGGGGCCCTCACAGATACGCAGTATTTT | CASSLRTSGGALTDTQYF
TRBJ1-1 | once | TRBV4-1 | TRBD1 | TGCGCCAGCAGCCAAACCCTTACGCGACAGGGACTGTCTGAAGCTTTCTTT | CASSQTLTRQGLSEAFF
TRBJ2-7 | few | TRBV7-8 | TRBD1 | TGTGCCAGCAGCACCCCCCGGGACAGAATATCCTACGAGCAGTACTTC | CASSTPRDRISYEQYF
TRBJ1-6 | NA | TRBV27 | TRBD1 | TGTGCCAGCAGTATCCTAAGACAGGGGATAACCTATAATTCACCCCTCCACTTT | CASSILRQGITYNSPLHF
TRBJ1-2 | NA | TRBV9 | NA | TGTGCCAGCAGCGTATCGGGGTCTAACTATGGCTACACCTTC | CASSVSGSNYGYTF
TRBJ2-2 | NA | TRBV5-1 | NA | TGCGCCAGCAGGGAGGTTCAGCGTACCGGGGAGCTGTTTTTT | CASREVQRTGELFF
TRBJ1-2 | NA | TRBV2 | TRBD1 | TGTGCCAGCATACAGGGGCAGGGCTATGGCTACACCTTC | CASIQGQGYGYTF
TRBJ1-2 | NA | TRBV2 | TRBD1 | TGTGCCAGCAGTCAGGGGGACAACTATGGCTACACCTTC | CASSQGDNYGYTF
TRBJ1-1 | NA | TRBV6-1 | NA | TGTGCCAGCAGTGTGCAGGGCTACACTGAAGCTTTCTTT | CASSVQGYTEAFF
TRBJ1-1 | NA | TRBV29-1 | NA | TGCAGCGTTGCCCCTAAAGGGGACACTGAAGCTTTCTTT | CSVAPKGDTEAFF
TRBJ1-2 | NA | TRBV27 | NA | TGTGCCAGCAGTTACCAGGACAGCTATGGCTACACCTTC | CASSYQDSYGYTF
TRBJ2-3 | NA | TRBV6-1 | NA | TGTGCCAGCAGTGAAGGGCTAGCGTTCACAGATACGCAGTATTTT | CASSEGLAFTDTQYF
TRBJ1-1 | NA | TRBV2 | TRBD1 | TGTGCCAGCAGTGAACTAGCAGGGGGAGCGAACACTGAAGCTTTCTTT | CASSELAGGANTEAFF
TRBJ1-5 | NA | TRBV19 | NA | TGTGCCAGTAGTAATTCGGTCCTCCAGCCCCAGCATTTT | CASSNSVLQPQHF
TRBJ2-1 | NA | TRBV5-1 | TRBD2 | TGCGCCAGCAACCCCGCGACAGCGGGGTACAATGAGCAGTTCTTC | CASNPATAGYNEQFF
TRBJ2-5 | once | TRBV7-8 | NA | TGTGCCAGCAGCTTAGAAGGAGCGATAGAGACCCAGTACTTC | CASSLEGAIETQYF
TRBJ2-3 | few | TRBV4-1 | TRBD2 | TGCGCCAGCAGAACTAGCGGGGGGGCGTGGGATACGCAGTATTTC | CASRTSGGAWDTQYF
TRBJ1-3 | NA | TRBV19 | NA | TGTGCCAGTAAAGCCGGGAGTGGAAACACCATATATTTT | CASKAGSGNTIYF
TRBJ1-1 | NA | TRBV6-1 | NA | TGTGCCAGCAGTGTTAGTGGGAACACTGAAGCTTTCTTT | CASSVSGNTEAFF
TRBJ2-1 | NA | TRBV21-1 | NA | TGTGCCAGCAGCAAGGGGCCCGTGGGCAATGAGCAGTTCTTC | CASSKGPVGNEQFF
TRBJ1-1 | NA | TRBV5-1 | NA | TGCGCCAGCAGCTTGGAGTTCGGGAACACTGAAGCTTTCTTT | CASSLEFGNTEAFF
TRBJ2-7 | NA | TRBV29-1 | TRBD1 | TGCAGCGTCGCCCGGGACAGGAAGCCGTACGAGCAGTACTTC | CSVARDRKPYEQYF
TRBJ1-5 | few | TRBV30 | NA | TGTGCCTGGAGGCGGGGGAGAGATCAGCCCCAGCATTTT | CAWRRGRDQPQHF
TRBJ1-5 | NA | TRBV15 | NA | TGTGCCACCAGCAGAGATTATTTGCAGGGAAAATGGGGTCAGCCCCAGCATTTT | CATSRDYLQGKWGQPQHF